This T cell receptor (beta chain) was sequenced during a study of blood T cell repertoires in COVID-19. Whole-study context: Whether acute or convalescent, the COVID-19 samples came from the United States, Italy and Spain.

V lost 6 bases, J lost 1 base, and 21 bases lay in between. The germline CDR1 and CDR2 sequences are SNHLY and FYNNEI. This CDR3 comprises 17 residues. Clones were read by immunoSEQ multiplex PCR, and TCRdb kept only the in-frame ones, dropping some. The sample yields just under 65,000 clones, roughly three quarters seen once. Sample: peripheral blood. The sequence was obtained from a man aged 60 to 75 with COVID-19, enrolled during active disease. The chain uses TRBV2 and TRBJ1-1, with D maybe TRBD1 (6 bases). The CDR3 sequence is CASSPGAGIRRNTEAFF. As DNA, the CDR3 is TGTGCCAGCAGCCCAGGGGCAGGCATCAGAAGGAACACTGAAGCTTTCTTT.